This T cell receptor (beta chain) originates from a study of T cells in localized non-small cell lung cancer (dated by TCRdb to the early 2020s). Concerning the study at large: The study analyzed T cell repertoires of 200 to 250 early-stage NSCLC patients, comparing tumors and uninvolved tumor-adjacent lungs. The mean age of the NSCLC patients was 50 to 85 years, with about 130 men and over 100 women. The cohort was made up of about 240 treatment-naive NSCLC patients whose localized lung tumors had been resected. What the authors observed across the whole study: Uninvolved tumor-adjacent lung showed the highest T cell clonality, higher than tumor, which suggests more focused antigenic responses in the uninvolved tumor-adjacent lung. Longer overall survival was associated with higher T cell density in blood, whereas shorter survival was associated with higher clonality in adjacent lung. A median of roughly 50 of the top 100 tumor clones turned up in the paired uninvolved adjacent lung, and 28 of those clones also ranked among the top 100 of that same adjacent lung. Since the design was exploratory, TCR variables were selected using unadjusted p-values with no false-discovery rate correction. Because multi-region tumor sequencing was not done, intratumor heterogeneity could not be ruled out.

This clone appeared a single time. Its target antigen remains unknown. No qualities accompany the bases; no much larger clone lies one base away. V is pruned by 4 bases and J by 4 bases, leaving 14 bases of the junction without a gene match. The CDR3 holds 18 amino acids from the cysteine to the phenylalanine. Only the CDR3 portion is preserved as DNA: 54 bases, with reading frame beginning at the first base. The germline V gene sets CDR1 to SGHTA and CDR2 to FQGNSA. The immunoSEQ Assay was used to sequence TCR beta CDR3 regions from DNA. Per the source publication's procedure: T cell density was computed as TCR beta template counts normalized to usable DNA estimated by amplifying housekeeping genes. Richness was estimated using the preseqR package, with extrapolation to 400,000 templates for PBMC samples and to 120,000 templates for tissue samples. Clonality was calculated as one minus Pielou's evenness. Differential abundance testing on productive amino-acid clonotypes, with a minimum total count of 5 and an alpha of 0.1, was used to identify tissue-enriched TCRs. The Jaccard Index and the Morisita Overlap Index were used to measure how much the repertoires overlapped between compartments. GLIPH grouped TCR beta CDR3s together with public tetramer-defined viral CDR3s, and a viral motif had to include at least three viral sequences and also show V-gene enrichment. In TCRdb, the immuneACCESS table is reduced to in-frame sequences with V and J assigned. These tables do not hold every clone; where another copy was compared, an unresolved V gene accounts for under half, and the others remain unexplained. That table is the source of V, J and clone size, and D and trimming were worked out from the DNA. This sample is represented by more than 20,000 clones; more than 75% of them were singletons. About 29% of the sample is taken by the ten largest.

At diagnosis, peripheral blood, uninvolved tumor-adjacent lung and tumor were collected and were preserved as a mix of fresh-frozen and FFPE material. For TCR repertoire profiling, blood samples were analyzed in the form of peripheral blood mononuclear cells. This chain joins TRBV7-2 to TRBJ1-2; TRBD1 agrees with 11 junctional bases. Sequencing was performed on peripheral blood, taken before any cancer treatment. The sequence was obtained from a male donor at least 60 years old with stage I squamous cell lung carcinoma. The CDR3 protein sequence reads: CASSYAWTGGEGVYGYTF. The sequence in DNA is TGTGCCAGCAGCTATGCATGGACAGGGGGCGAAGGTGTCTATGGCTACACCTTC.